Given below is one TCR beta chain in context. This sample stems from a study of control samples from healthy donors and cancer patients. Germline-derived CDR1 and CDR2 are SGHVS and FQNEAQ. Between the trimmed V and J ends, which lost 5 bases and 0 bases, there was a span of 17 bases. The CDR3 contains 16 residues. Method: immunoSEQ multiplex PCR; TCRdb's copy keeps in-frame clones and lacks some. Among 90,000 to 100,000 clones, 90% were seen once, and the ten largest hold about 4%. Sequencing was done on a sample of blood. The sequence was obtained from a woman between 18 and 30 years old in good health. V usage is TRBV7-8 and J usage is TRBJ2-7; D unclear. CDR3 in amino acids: CASSLGRRYSSYEQYF. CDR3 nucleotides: TGTGCCAGCAGCCTAGGAAGGCGGTACAGCTCCTACGAGCAGTACTTC.